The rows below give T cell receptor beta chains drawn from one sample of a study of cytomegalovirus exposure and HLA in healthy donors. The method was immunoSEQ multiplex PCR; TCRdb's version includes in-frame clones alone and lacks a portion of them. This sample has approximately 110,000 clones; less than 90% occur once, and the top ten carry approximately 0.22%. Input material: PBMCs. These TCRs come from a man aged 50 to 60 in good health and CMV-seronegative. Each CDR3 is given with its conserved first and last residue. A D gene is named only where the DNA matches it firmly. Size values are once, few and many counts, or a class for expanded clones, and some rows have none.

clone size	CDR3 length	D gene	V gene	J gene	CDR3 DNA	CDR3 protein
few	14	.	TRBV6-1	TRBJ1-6	TGTGCCAGCAGTGAGGGCAGGGGTAATTCACCCCTCCACTTT	CASSEGRGNSPLHF
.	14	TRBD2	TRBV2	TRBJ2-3	TGTGCCAGCAGTCCCCGACTAGCTTCAGATACGCAGTATTTT	CASSPRLASDTQYF
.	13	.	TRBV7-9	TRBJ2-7	TGTGCCAGCAGCTTGAGGGACTCCTACGAGCAGTACTTC	CASSLRDSYEQYF
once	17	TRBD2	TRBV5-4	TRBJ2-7	TGTGCCAGCAGCTTTCGGCGTGAGCGGGGGGTTTCCTACGAGCAGTACTTC	CASSFRRERGVSYEQYF
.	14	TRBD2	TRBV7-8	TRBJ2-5	TGTGCCAGCAGCTTAGGACTAGCGGGAGGGGCCCAGTACTTC	CASSLGLAGGAQYF
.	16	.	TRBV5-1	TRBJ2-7	TGCGCCAGCAGTCGCGATCAATGGACAGCGACCTACGAGCAGTACTTC	CASSRDQWTATYEQYF
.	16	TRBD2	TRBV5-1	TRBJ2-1	TGCGCCAGCAGCTTGACTAGCGGGAGCTCCTACAATGAGCAGTTCTTC	CASSLTSGSSYNEQFF
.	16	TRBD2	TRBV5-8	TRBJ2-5	TGTGCCAGCAGCTTGGTCGGCGGGGGGCTACGAGAGACCCAGTACTTC	CASSLVGGGLRETQYF
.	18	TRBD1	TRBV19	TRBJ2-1	TGTGCCAGTAGTCCCCGGACAGGGGGCGGATCGGCCTACAATGAGCAGTTCTTC	CASSPRTGGGSAYNEQFF
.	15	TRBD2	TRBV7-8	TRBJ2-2	TGTGCCAGCAGCTTAGACGGACTAGCAGGAGGGGAGCTGTTTTTT	CASSLDGLAGGELFF
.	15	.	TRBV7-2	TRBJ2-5	TGTGCCAGCAGCTTAAGTTCTGCTAGTCAAGAGACCCAGTACTTC	CASSLSSASQETQYF
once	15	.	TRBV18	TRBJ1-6	TGTGCCAGCTCACCATCCCCGGGAACCAATTCACCCCTCCACTTT	CASSPSPGTNSPLHF
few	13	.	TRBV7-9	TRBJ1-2	TGTGCCAGCAGCTCGCCAGTCTGGTATGGCTACACCTTC	CASSSPVWYGYTF
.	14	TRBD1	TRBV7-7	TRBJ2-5	TGTGCTAGCAGCCCGGGACAGGCTTGGGAGACCCAGTACTTC	CASSPGQAWETQYF
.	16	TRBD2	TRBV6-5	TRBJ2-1	TGTGCCAGCAGTTACTGGAGTAGCGGGAGTGTAAATGAGCAGTTCTTC	CASSYWSSGSVNEQFF
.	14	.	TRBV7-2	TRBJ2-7	TGTGCCAGCAGCTTACAGGGGGACCTAGCGGAGCAGTACTTC	CASSLQGDLAEQYF
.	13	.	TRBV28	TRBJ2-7	TGTGCCAGCAGATTTTCCCAGGGCTACGAGCAGTACTTC	CASRFSQGYEQYF
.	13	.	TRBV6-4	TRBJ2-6	TGTGCCAGTCGGGGTCCCGGGGCCAACGTCCTGACTTTC	CASRGPGANVLTF
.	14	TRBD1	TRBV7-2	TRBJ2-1	TGTGCCACCACACCCGGGACAGGGAGCAATGAGCAGTTCTTC	CATTPGTGSNEQFF
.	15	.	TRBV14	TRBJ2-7	TGTGCCAGCAGCCAACTAGGTACCTTGTCCCACGAGCAGTACTTC	CASSQLGTLSHEQYF
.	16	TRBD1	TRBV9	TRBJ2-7	TGTGCCAGCACCAGGGGACAGGGACCCATTGAAAACGAGCAGTACTTC	CASTRGQGPIENEQYF
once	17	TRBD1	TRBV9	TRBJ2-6	TGTGCCAGCAGCGCCGGGACAGACCCCTTAAGGGCCAACGTCCTGACTTTC	CASSAGTDPLRANVLTF
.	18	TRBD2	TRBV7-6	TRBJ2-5	TGTGCCAGCAGCCCCTCTGGCGCCCGTAGCGGGGTTCGGGAGACCCAGTACTTC	CASSPSGARSGVRETQYF
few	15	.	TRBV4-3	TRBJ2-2	TGCGCCAGCAGCACCCGGTCCTCGCTGACCGGGGAGCTGTTTTTT	CASSTRSSLTGELFF
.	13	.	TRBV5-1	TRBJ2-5	TGCGCCAGCAGCCTGAAAGGCGGCGAGACCCAGTACTTC	CASSLKGGETQYF
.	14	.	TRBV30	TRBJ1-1	TGTGCCTGGACATATTCGACAGCCAACACTGAAGCTTTCTTT	CAWTYSTANTEAFF
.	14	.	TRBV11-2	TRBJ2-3	TGTGCCAGCAGCTTTTCTACTAGCACAGATACGCAGTATTTT	CASSFSTSTDTQYF
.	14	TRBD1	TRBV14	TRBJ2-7	TGTGCCAGCAGTTCAGGGGGACCCCCCTACGAGCAGTACTTC	CASSSGGPPYEQYF
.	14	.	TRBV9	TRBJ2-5	TGTGCCAGCAGTCAGGGCAGGGCCTGGGAGACCCAGTACTTC	CASSQGRAWETQYF
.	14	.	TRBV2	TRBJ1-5	TGTGCCAGCAGAGTGGGACTTTCAAATCAGCCCCAGCATTTT	CASRVGLSNQPQHF
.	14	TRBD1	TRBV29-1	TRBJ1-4	TGCAGCGTCTCACAGGGGGCTTCTAATGAAAAACTGTTTTTT	CSVSQGASNEKLFF
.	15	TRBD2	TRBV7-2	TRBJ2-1	TGTGCCAGCAGCACCACCCGGACTAGCTACAATGAGCAGTTCTTC	CASSTTRTSYNEQFF
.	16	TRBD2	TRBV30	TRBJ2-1	TGTGCCTGGTCTGGCCTACTAGCGGGGGGCTCTAATGAGCAGTTCTTC	CAWSGLLAGGSNEQFF
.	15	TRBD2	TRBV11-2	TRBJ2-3	TGTGCCAGCAGCTTGGTAGGGAGGGCCACAGATACGCAGTATTTT	CASSLVGRATDTQYF
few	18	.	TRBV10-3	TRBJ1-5	TGTGCCATCAGTGAGCCTTCCCCAGGCGCCAATAGCAATCAGCCCCAGCATTTT	CAISEPSPGANSNQPQHF
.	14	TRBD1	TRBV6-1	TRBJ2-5	TGTGCCAGCAGTGGAGGACAGGGGATAGAGACCCAGTACTTC	CASSGGQGIETQYF
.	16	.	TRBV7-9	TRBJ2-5	TGTGCCAGCAGCTTAGGAGCAGGAGGAGGCCAAGAGACCCAGTACTTC	CASSLGAGGGQETQYF
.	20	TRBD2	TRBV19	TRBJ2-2	TGTGCCAGTAGTATAGGGTATCGGACTAGCGGGTTTTTTGGCGGCGGGGAGCTGTTTTTT	CASSIGYRTSGFFGGGELFF
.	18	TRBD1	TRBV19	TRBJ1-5	TGTGCCAGTAGTATATCACAGGGGGCCGGGTGGAGCAATCAGCCCCAGCATTTT	CASSISQGAGWSNQPQHF
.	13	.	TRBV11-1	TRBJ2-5	TGTGCCAGCAGCTTAGAACGGGGAGAGACCCAGTACTTC	CASSLERGETQYF
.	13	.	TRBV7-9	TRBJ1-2	TGTGCCAGCAGCTTGGGGGGGCTCTATGGCTACACCTTC	CASSLGGLYGYTF
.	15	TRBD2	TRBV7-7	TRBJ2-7	TGTGCCAGCAGCCCGGGACTAGCGGAGACCTACGAGCAGTACTTC	CASSPGLAETYEQYF
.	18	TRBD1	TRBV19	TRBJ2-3	TGTGCCAGTAGTTATTCCCGGTTGGGGACAGGGGGCGCAGATACGCAGTATTTT	CASSYSRLGTGGADTQYF